This paragraph covers one T cell receptor beta chain sequence. From germline, CDR1 is SGHAT and CDR2 FQNNGV. CDR3 length equals 14 residues. J was trimmed by 9 bases and V by 5 bases; bases with no gene match: 6. The data derive from a study of blood T cell repertoires in COVID-19. Study-level background: The United States, Italy and Spain supplied acute and convalescent COVID-19 samples. The analysed material was cDNA or gDNA that came from T cells, B-cell-depleted T cells, or PBMCs.

The data were produced by immunoSEQ multiplex PCR, yet TCRdb's version contains in-frame clones alone and is incomplete. The data show 150,000 to 200,000 clones, about 83% seen once. This rearrangement joins TRBV11-2 to TRBJ2-7, with 14 bases identical to TRBD2. This TCR came from a human donor in a cohort sampled during active COVID-19. The sequencing input was peripheral blood. CDR3 loop: CASSTGLAGVVQYF. The CDR3, as DNA: TGTGCCAGCAGCACGGGACTAGCGGGAGTCGTGCAGTACTTC.